This T cell receptor beta chain was identified in a study of T cell responses to AZD1222 COVID-19 vaccine. Whole-study results and caveats: Among the donors, most were white British and more were female, and clonal diversity was possibly underestimated.

On this clone itself: Its target is not known.

The repertoire was sequenced with immunoSEQ multiplex PCR; TCRdb's copy has only in-frame clones and lacks some. The sample has 100,000 to 120,000 clones, about nine tenths seen once. CDR3 length equals 14 residues. The V and J ends lost 4 bases and 7 bases respectively, with 15 bases between them. This sample comprised peripheral blood, obtained on day 0 of AZD1222 vaccination. The TCR originated in an adult in good health. The V call is TRBV5-3, the J call TRBJ2-4; possible D gene TRBD2, 5 bases. TRBV5-3 is an ORF, and what it does is uncertain. CDR3 DNA: TGTGCCAGAAGCGCGGGTCCCACCGAGAACATTCAGTACTTC. Its protein is CARSAGPTENIQYF.